What follows are 28 T cell receptor beta chains derived from one specimen sequenced in a study of spatial heterogeneity in lung cancer. Time point defined: sample taken at primary tumor resection. No cells were sorted before sequencing. The whole RNA sequenced was extracted from tumor, nontumor lung or frozen PBMC. TCRdb re-derived calls from the 5' RACE reads in MiXCR, one entry per CDR3 protein. The sample shows roughly 4,000 distinct CDR3 sequences, 15% to 20% of them seen only once. The sequenced sample was PBMCs, obtained at surgery. These receptors all come from a male donor with early-stage non-small cell lung cancer.

In this sample, this clonotype turned up many times. The J gene is TRBJ1-1, the V gene TRBV5-1; the D is unclear. This CDR3 has 14 residues. Trimming shortened V by 0 bases and J by 1 base, and 7 bases separated the two germline ends. Per germline, CDR1 SGHRS and CDR2 YFSETQ. CDR3 loop: CASSLEGPNTEAFF. The CDR3 DNA reads as TGCGCCAGCAGCTTGGAAGGACCGAACACTGAAGCTTTCTTT.

In its sample, this clonotype ranks as medium-sized (0.01 to 0.1%). V and J are TRBV10-3 and TRBJ2-7; D may be TRBD2 (6 bases). CDR1 ENHRY and CDR2 SYGVKD come from the germline V gene. V was pared by 0 bases and J by 6 bases, with 15 bases between. The CDR3 extends over 15 amino acids. DNA of the CDR3: TGTGCCATCAGTGAGTCGGCGGGGACCCGTCTCGAGCAGTACTTC. Protein product: CAISESAGTRLEQYF.

Many counts were recorded for this clonotype. This chain connects TRBV28 to TRBJ1-4; D gene ambiguous. CDR3 length: 12 amino acids. Germline CDR1 reads MDHEN; CDR2 reads SYDVKM. The V and J ends lost 2 bases and 13 bases respectively, with 11 bases between them. The chain's CDR3 is CASSLMGLRLFF. CDR3 DNA: TGTGCCAGCAGTTTAATGGGGTTGAGACTGTTTTTT.

Remarks on this clonotype: A much larger clonotype is one base distant, so this may be a read error. The chain recombines TRBV5-1 with TRBJ2-1; D is ambiguous. CDR1 and CDR2 (germline): SGHRS, YFSETQ. The CDR3 is 12 residues long. Trimming stripped 6 bases from V and 13 bases from J, with 17 bases between. The CDR3 loop is CASNESGSGQFF. Here the CDR3 DNA reads TGCGCCAGCAACGAATCAGGATCGGGCCAGTTCTTC.

The gene calls are TRBV6-5 and TRBJ1-5, with 7 bases matching TRBD1. Germline V gene data show CDR1 as MNHEY and CDR2 as SVGAGI. The V segment lost 8 bases and the J segment 3 bases; nucleotides outside the gene matches: 10. CDR3 length equals 15 residues. The CDR3 DNA is TGTGCCAGCCGACTCGCAGGGGGTAACAATCAGCCCCAGCATTTT. It codes for CASRLAGGNNQPQHF.

This clonotype was counted only a few times. The chain has TRBV28 and TRBJ2-5; TRBD2 matches 9 bases. The ends lost 7 bases at V and 3 bases at J; junction bases unmatched: 15. Germline V gene data show CDR1 as MDHEN and CDR2 as SYDVKM. The CDR3 is 17 residues long. DNA of the CDR3: TGTGCCAGCAACACTAGGGCTAGCGGGGCAATTAAAGAGACCCAGTACTTC. It yields the protein CASNTRASGAIKETQYF.

The chain links TRBV7-8 to TRBJ2-7, with 11 bases that match TRBD2. Germline trimming cut 6 bases from V and 3 bases from J; bases unmatched to any gene: 7. The germline CDR1 and CDR2 sequences are SGHVS and FQNEAQ. The CDR3 runs 15 residues. The CDR3 reads CASRPGTSGNYEQYF. The CDR3 nucleotides are TGTGCCAGCAGACCCGGGACTAGCGGCAACTACGAGCAGTACTTC.

The V call is TRBV18, the J call TRBJ2-7, with 12 bases lining up with TRBD1. The CDR3 spans 18 residues. Germline trimming cut 2 bases from V and 4 bases from J; bases unmatched to any gene: 12. The germline CDR1 and CDR2 sequences are KGHSH and LQKENI. Here the CDR3 DNA reads TGTGCCAGCTCACCAAGTCCCGGGACAGGGGGCTCAAGGTACGAGCAGTACTTC. It specifies CASSPSPGTGGSRYEQYF.

This chain joins TRBV4-3 and TRBJ2-1, with 7 bases that match TRBD1. Germline V gene data show CDR1 as LGHNA and CDR2 as YSLEER. V lost 4 bases, J lost 3 bases, and 3 bases stayed unmatched. The CDR3 contains 14 residues. CDR3 sequence: CASSLDRNYNEQFF. The CDR3 DNA reads TGCGCCAGCAGCCTGGACAGGAACTACAATGAGCAGTTCTTC.

The chain has TRBV20-1 and TRBJ2-5; D is undetermined. Trimming took off 1 base at V and 0 bases at J, with 9 bases between the two ends. The CDR3 consists of 14 residues. In germline, CDR1 is DFQATT, CDR2 SNEGSKA (reference sequence). CDR3 protein: CSARVLGYQETQYF. CDR3 nucleotide sequence: TGCAGTGCTAGAGTTTTGGGGTACCAAGAGACCCAGTACTTC.

This clonotype occurred many times. The V and J genes are TRBV30 and TRBJ1-1, with a tentative D call TRBD1 (5 bases). V dropped 0 bases and J dropped 4 bases, with 12 bases sitting between them. In germline, CDR1 is GTSNPN, CDR2 SVGIG (reference sequence). The CDR3 has 14 residues. The CDR3 DNA is TGTGCCTGGAGTGTAAGAGGGGCTAGCACTGAAGCTTTCTTT. Protein: CAWSVRGASTEAFF. Using reference TRBV30 and TRBJ1-1 for the parts outside the CDR3, the full variable domain is SQTIHQWPATLVQPVGSPLSLECTVEGTSNPNLYWYRQAAGRGLQLLFYSVGIGQISSEVPQNLSASRPQDRQFILSSKKLLLSDSGFYLCAWSVRGASTEAFFGQGTRLTVV.

This clonotype was picked up a small number of times. The rearrangement joins TRBV7-2 to TRBJ2-3; TRBD2 matches 13 bases. Losses at the gene ends were 5 bases for V and 3 bases for J; bases not matched to a gene: 8. The germline V gene has CDR1 SGHTA and CDR2 FQGNSA. This CDR3 spans 17 amino acids. In nucleotides, the CDR3 is TGTGCCAGCAGCGCAACTAGCGGGGGGGCCATTACAGATACGCAGTATTTT. Amino acids: CASSATSGGAITDTQYF.

By share, this clonotype ranks as medium-sized. The rearrangement uses TRBV7-4 and TRBJ1-3, with D hard to call. Trimming stripped 2 bases from V and 6 bases from J, with 11 bases between. Germline V gene lookup returns CDR1 SGHVT and CDR2 SQSDAQ. The CDR3 contains 14 residues. Here the CDR3 reads CASSLSGITNTIYF. CDR3 in DNA: TGTGCCAGCAGCTTATCAGGCATTACAAACACCATATATTTT.

By share of the sample, this clonotype is medium-sized. The genes are TRBV12-3 or TRBV12-4 and TRBJ2-7, with D possibly being TRBD2 (5 bases). V dropped 5 bases and J dropped 4 bases, with 6 bases sitting between them. This CDR3 region has 11 residues. CDR3 DNA sequence: TGTGCCAGCAGTACGGGGTACGAGCAGTACTTC. This encodes CASSTGYEQYF.

This clonotype was picked up many times. The chain links TRBV7-9 to TRBJ2-5; tentative D call: TRBD2 (6 bases). The CDR3 runs to 14 residues. Deletions cut 4 bases from V and 4 bases from J, with 13 bases between. Germline values: CDR1 SEHNR, CDR2 FQNEAQ (reference sequence). The CDR3 nucleotides read TGTGCCAGCAGCTCCCCGACTAGTGGAGAGACCCAGTACTTC. This codes for CASSSPTSGETQYF.

This chain joins TRBV12-3 or TRBV12-4 and TRBJ2-7, with TRBD2 identical over 9 bases. J gave up 7 bases and V 4 bases, and 5 bases lay outside the gene matches. The CDR3 is 13 amino acids. The CDR3 region is CASSSAGGMEQYF. The DNA for the CDR3 is TGTGCCAGCAGTTCCGCGGGAGGGATGGAGCAGTACTTC.

The V call is TRBV28, the J call TRBJ1-1, with unresolved D. The CDR3 extends over 13 amino acids. V was trimmed by 5 bases and J by 1 base, leaving 8 bases between them. The germline V gene encodes CDR1 MDHEN and CDR2 SYDVKM. CDR3 DNA: TGTGCCAGCAGTGGCCCTCCGAACACTGAAGCTTTCTTT. Translated: CASSGPPNTEAFF.

This clonotype was counted a few times. The chain is built from TRBV12-3 or TRBV12-4 and TRBJ1-5, with 9 bases matching TRBD1. V lost 4 bases and J lost 3; bases outside the gene matches: 4. The CDR3 extends over 15 amino acids. The CDR3 region has the DNA TGTGCCAGCAGTTACAGGGGGCGAGACAATCAGCCCCAGCATTTT. This sequence encodes CASSYRGRDNQPQHF.

This clonotype was detected ten times or more. The gene calls are TRBV15 and TRBJ1-4; perhaps TRBD1 as D (5 bases). V dropped 4 bases and J dropped 4 bases, with 10 bases sitting between them. The CDR3 has 14 amino acids. Per the germline V gene, CDR1 is LNHNV and CDR2 is YYDKDF (reference sequence). The CDR3 bases are TGTGCCACCAGCATACGACAGATTAATGAAAAACTGTTTTTT. It specifies CATSIRQINEKLFF.

This clonotype appeared many times. The V call is TRBV10-2, the J call TRBJ1-1; 7 bases are shared with TRBD1. The CDR3 consists of 14 residues. Per the germline V gene, CDR1 is WSHSY and CDR2 is SAAADI. V shed 6 bases and J 1 base; nucleotides not matched to a gene: 5. CDR3: CASRSQGQNTEAFF. CDR3 nucleotide sequence: TGCGCCAGCAGGTCACAGGGGCAGAACACTGAAGCTTTCTTT.

This clonotype was counted at least ten times. V gene TRBV5-6 combines with J gene TRBJ2-3; 9 bases are a match to TRBD1. After removal of 5 bases from V and 2 bases from J, the junction contained 15 bases not matched to a gene. The CDR3 has 18 amino acids. Looked up from germline, CDR1 is SGHDT and CDR2 is YYEEEE. The CDR3 coding sequence is TGTGCCAGCAGTCGGAGGGACAGGGAGCCACGCGCCACAGATACGCAGTATTTT. Protein sequence: CASSRRDREPRATDTQYF.

By share, this clonotype counts as medium-sized. The chain joins TRBV30 to TRBJ2-2; D is undetermined. Trimming shortened V by 2 bases and J by 7 bases, and 8 bases separated the two germline ends. Germline loops: CDR1 GTSNPN, CDR2 SVGIG (reference sequence). The length of the CDR3 is 12 residues. The CDR3 loop is CAWSSKDGELFF. CDR3 bases: TGTGCCTGGAGTTCAAAGGACGGGGAGCTGTTTTTT.

V gene TRBV7-8 combines with J gene TRBJ2-5; maybe TRBD2 (5 bases). The CDR3 has 14 amino acids. Germline loops: CDR1 SGHVS, CDR2 FQNEAQ. Deletions cut 3 bases from V and 4 bases from J, with 12 bases between. Written as DNA, the CDR3 is TGTGCCAGCAGCTTCGGTTGGAGCGGAGAGACCCAGTACTTC. It translates to CASSFGWSGETQYF.

The chain couples TRBV7-9 to TRBJ2-3, with TRBD2 as a possible D gene (5 bases). The CDR3 runs 14 residues. Looked up from germline, CDR1 is SEHNR and CDR2 is FQNEAQ (reference sequence). Deletions cut 4 bases from V and 0 bases from J, with 8 bases between. CDR3 residues: CASSSGSSTDTQYF. CDR3 in DNA: TGTGCCAGCAGCTCGGGATCCAGCACAGATACGCAGTATTTT.

The V gene is TRBV5-4, the J gene TRBJ2-5; possibly TRBD1 for D (5 bases). The CDR3 has 13 residues. Deletions cut 4 bases from V and 1 base from J, with 8 bases between. Germline values: CDR1 SGHNT, CDR2 YYREEE (reference sequence). CDR3 DNA sequence: TGTGCCAGCAGCGCCCAGGGCCAAGAGACCCAGTACTTC. Its translation: CASSAQGQETQYF.

This clonotype appeared a few times. The chain carries TRBV24-1 and TRBJ2-2; perhaps TRBD1 as D (6 bases). Trimming took 3 bases from V and 6 from J, leaving 13 bases between them. CDR1 is KGHDR, CDR2 SFDVKD, per germline. The CDR3 is 15 amino acids. Written as DNA, the CDR3 is TGTGCCACCAGTGATCCAAATACAGGGCCCGGGGAGCTGTTTTTT. It encodes CATSDPNTGPGELFF.

This clonotype has just a few counts. The V and J genes are TRBV9 and TRBJ1-5; tentative D call: TRBD1 (6 bases). Germline lookup yields CDR1 SGDLS and CDR2 YYNGEE. With 1 base removed from V and 3 bases from J, the gap between germline ends came to 8 bases. CDR3 length: 14 residues. CDR3: CASSVSGDNQPQHF. The CDR3 DNA sequence: TGTGCCAGCAGCGTATCAGGGGACAATCAGCCCCAGCATTTT.

J is TRBJ1-5 and V is TRBV2; D is unresolved. This CDR3 comprises 13 residues. V was cut by 0 bases and J by 6 bases, with 6 bases left in between. The germline V gene has CDR1 SNHLY and CDR2 FYNNEI. The CDR3, as DNA: TGTGCCAGCAGTGAAGCGCTTCGTCAGCCCCAGCATTTT. Its translation: CASSEALRQPQHF.